This T cell receptor beta chain was recorded in a study of spatial heterogeneity in lung cancer (dated by TCRdb to between 2018 and 2020). Regarding the complete study: Beta-chain transcripts were consistently detected in greater numbers than alpha-chain transcripts, which likely reflects a higher abundance of beta-chain transcripts. In tumor regions, TCR transcript counts showed a strong correlation with a T cell transcriptional module score derived from matched bulk RNA-seq. In the raw uncorrected reads, each unique combination of TCR and UMI appeared more than ten times on average. At surgery, some 200 tumor regions, approximately 64 matched nontumor lung samples and a few dozen PBMC samples were TCR-sequenced for both alpha and beta chains. The study quantitatively compared TCR alpha and beta repertoires across multiple tumor regions, matched nontumor lung and blood in non-small cell lung cancer. The study linked features of the TCR repertoire to counts of nonsynonymous mutations, which were determined by whole-exome sequencing of tumor tissue.

The time point label, read with the paper, signifies: sample taken at primary tumor resection. The donors were approximately 70 patients from the lung TRACERx cohort who had early-stage, untreated non-small cell lung cancer. Whole RNA extracted from tumor and nontumor lung tissue, or from cryopreserved PBMC samples, was used for TCR sequencing without cell sorting. Patients were selected for TCR sequencing only if sufficient RNA was available from at least two tumor regions. A lung pathologist reviewed the tumor and adjacent nontumor lung specimens before the specimens were selected. Libraries were made using 5' RACE. The data were produced on a NextSeq 500. To allow correction of PCR and sequencing errors, the TCR library protocol tagged every TCR cDNA molecule with a unique molecular identifier. On the study's bioinformatics: Decombinator tools were used for TCR identification, UMI-based error correction and CDR3 extraction. TCRs above a frequency of 2 per 1,000, corresponding to the top 1% of the tumor frequency distribution, were defined as expanded. Expanded tumor TCRs statistically deemed absent (corrected P<0.05) from at least one tumor region were classed as regional, and all other expanded tumor TCRs were classed as ubiquitous. Renyi diversity was computed with the R vegan package after each repertoire had been subsampled 100 times to 5,000 TCRs. CDR3 similarity networks were built from amino acid triplet string-kernel similarity, connecting CDR3s with pairwise similarity above 0.82. TCRdb cleaned the public reads at Q25 with fastp, built clones with MiXCR and kept in-frame beta chains. Duplicate CDR3 protein sequences are folded into a single record with the most common DNA and genes. What appears here as the V and J calls and clone size reflects TCRdb's work, not the paper's. A total of some 9,300 distinct CDR3 sequences appear in this sample, approximately 53% of them only once. 25% to 35% of the sample comes from the top ten.

This clonotype appeared once. Its antigen specificity is not known. Base qualities are missing; no much larger clone stands one base away. This beta chain is an unintended read in a library built for alpha chains; its size means little. Overall study outcomes, separate from this receptor: TCR-seq was estimated to cover only roughly 7% of tumor T cells for alpha chains and about 13% for beta chains. Additional single-cell paired TCR alpha and beta sequencing was considered necessary to confirm, at a functional level, the hypothesis that regional TCRs recognize regional mutations. The number of expanded intratumoral alpha and beta TCRs correlated with the tumor nonsynonymous mutation count. The count of ubiquitous expanded TCRs correlated with the count of ubiquitous nonsynonymous mutations, and the count of regional expanded TCRs correlated with the count of regional nonsynonymous mutations.

CDR1 and CDR2 are drawn from the germline V gene: SGDLS, YYNGEE. V loses 6 bases, J loses 6 bases, and the germline ends lie 12 bases apart. The CDR3 numbers 12 residues from cysteine through phenylalanine. The sequence is cut down to CDR3 DNA, 36 bases in frame from base 1. This clonotype was sampled from a female donor with early-stage non-small cell lung cancer. Sequencing was performed on lung tumor tissue, taken at surgery. The V and J segments used are TRBV9 and TRBJ1-2; no D gene is confidently identified. The DNA sequence is as follows: TGTGCCAGCAAAAGGGCCGCCGATGGCTACACCTTC. Translation gives CASKRAADGYTF.